This T cell receptor (beta chain) was documented in a study of blood T cells in healthy people across ages. Study results and caveats: Per million T cells, the diversity of TCR beta decreased roughly linearly as age advanced. Using unsorted PBMCs precluded a conclusive naive versus antigen-experienced comparison.

For this clonotype: The antigen remains undetermined.

Between the trimmed V and J ends, which lost 4 bases and 5 bases, there was a span of 17 bases. The CDR3 sequence is 15 residues long. The germline gives CDR1 SGHTA, CDR2 FQGNSA. The sample providers were healthy Caucasian people from Russia, aged roughly 6 to 100. For the second PCR, which ran for roughly 7 to 11 cycles, a sample-barcoded 5' primer and a J-beta primer mix were used. Every cDNA was tagged by a template-switch adaptor with 12 random nucleotides. TCRdb re-called the 5' RACE reads through MiXCR, storing one row per CDR3 protein. The sample lists hundreds of thousands of distinct CDR3 sequences, more than 20% seen once, with 3.6% in the top ten.

This receptor was taken from a man between 65 and 79 years old in good health. The specimen was blood. The chain couples TRBV7-2 to TRBJ2-5, with D uncertain. The CDR3 sequence is CASSWTRLGRETQYF. As DNA, the CDR3 is TGTGCCAGCAGCTGGACCCGATTAGGACGGGAGACCCAGTACTTC.